The 9 T cell receptor beta chains reported below all come from one sample, sequenced in a study of radiotherapy plus CTLA-4 blockade in lung cancer. The table came from immunoSEQ multiplex PCR; TCRdb's copy has only in-frame clones and leaves some out. The data hold approximately 60,000 clones, with 77% observed a single time. The sample consisted of peripheral blood, taken from a patient treated with radiotherapy plus ipilimumab. The receptors stem from a human donor with non-small cell lung cancer who had a complete response to radiotherapy plus ipilimumab.

The rearrangement uses TRBV7-2 and TRBJ2-3; 7 bases agree with TRBD2. With 5 bases clipped from V and 5 bases from J, the junction kept 10 bases outside the gene matches. Germline V CDR1 and CDR2: SGHTA, FQGNSA. CDR3 length equals 15 residues. The CDR3 sequence is CASSLNGRTIDTQYF. The CDR3 DNA reads as TGTGCCAGCAGCCTAAACGGGAGGACGATAGATACGCAGTATTTT.

Comments on this clone: The CDR3 end shows no conserved phenylalanine or tryptophan, and so a read error is likely. This sequence joins TRBV5-6 and TRBJ2-6, with D hard to call. CDR3 length: 15 residues. Germline CDR1 is SGHDT and CDR2 is YYEEEE. The germline V and J ends were trimmed by 0 bases and 0 bases, with 4 bases remaining between them. In DNA form, the CDR3 reads TGTGCCAGCAGCTTGGATAACTCTGGGGCCAACGTCCTGACTTCC. This translates into CASSLDNSGANVLTS.

CDR3 amino acids: CASSPSRGSDYNEQFF. CDR3 in DNA: TGTGCCAGCAGTCCCAGTAGGGGGTCAGACTACAATGAGCAGTTCTTC. The chain couples TRBV2 to TRBJ2-1, with D possibly being TRBD1 (6 bases). V lost 5 bases and J 3 bases, leaving 17 bases between the germline ends. Germline lookup yields CDR1 SNHLY and CDR2 FYNNEI. CDR3 length: 16 amino acids.

This chain links TRBV2 with TRBJ1-5; D is undetermined. V was shortened by 3 bases and J by 4 bases, with 10 bases between the two germline ends. Looked up from germline, CDR1 is SNHLY and CDR2 is FYNNEI. There are 14 residues in the CDR3. The CDR3 is CASSDVRVNQPQHF. CDR3 nucleotides: TGTGCCAGCAGTGACGTGAGGGTAAATCAGCCCCAGCATTTT.

The gene calls are TRBV10-1 and TRBJ1-2; D is perhaps TRBD1 (5 bases). CDR3 size: 13 residues. Per germline, CDR1 WNHNN and CDR2 SYGVQD (reference sequence). Trimming pared 3 bases from V and 3 bases from J, leaving 8 bases between. The CDR3 bases are TGCGCCAGCAGTGATCGGGGGGACTATGGCTACACCTTC. This encodes CASSDRGDYGYTF.

CDR3: CASSSRRTDFEKLFF. CDR3 coding DNA: TGTGCCAGCAGCTCCCGCCGGACGGACTTTGAAAAACTGTTTTTT. V and J are TRBV7-9 and TRBJ1-4, with D unresolved. Trimming pared 4 bases from V and 7 bases from J, leaving 16 bases between. CDR3 length equals 15 residues. Germline CDR1 and CDR2: SEHNR and FQNEAQ (reference sequence).

There are a few counts of this clone. The chain combines TRBV5-1 with TRBJ1-1, with 7 bases aligning to TRBD1. CDR1 and CDR2 (germline): SGHRS, YFSETQ. The ends lost 3 bases at V and 0 bases at J; junction bases unmatched: 14. The CDR3 is 18 amino acids. The CDR3 DNA reads TGCGCCAGCAGCTCGGAAATGAGGGACAGTTCTATGAACACTGAAGCTTTCTTT. Translation gives CASSSEMRDSSMNTEAFF.

This chain connects TRBV6-5 to TRBJ1-4; 7 nucleotides line up with TRBD1. Trimming took 2 bases from V and 6 from J; bases not matched to a gene: 3. The germline V gene has CDR1 MNHEY and CDR2 SVGAGI. The CDR3 extends over 14 amino acids. CDR3 in amino acids: CASSYAGGDEKLFF. CDR3 bases: TGTGCCAGCAGTTACGCAGGGGGGGATGAAAAACTGTTTTTT.

The CDR3 spells CATERGEGYQPQHF. The CDR3 coding sequence is TGTGCCACGGAGAGAGGGGAGGGGTATCAGCCCCAGCATTTT. The chain uses TRBV6-1 and TRBJ1-5; D perhaps matches TRBD1 (5 bases). The germline V gene encodes CDR1 MNHNS and CDR2 SASEGT. Trimming cost V 10 bases and J 5 bases, with 18 bases left between them. The CDR3 consists of 14 residues.